The 32 T cell receptor beta chains below come from one sample, sequenced in a study of human T cells and chemical hapten exposure. The time point was: healthy volunteer bleed at 6 weeks. Whole blood, unfractionated, served as the material for total RNA extraction. TCRdb reanalysed the RACE reads using MiXCR and keeps one entry per CDR3 protein. The sample records about 80,000 distinct CDR3 sequences, 8.5% to 10% being singletons. The material sequenced was whole blood. These receptors all stem from a female donor in good health. Some clones in this sample may be carry-over from other donors' samples.

This clonotype was picked up many times. The J gene is TRBJ1-1, the V gene TRBV28, with 9 nucleotides matching TRBD1. Looked up from germline, CDR1 is MDHEN and CDR2 is SYDVKM. The V gene end was trimmed by 5 bases and the J gene end by 3 bases; junction bases not matched to a gene: 7. CDR3 length: 15 amino acids. CDR3 region: CASSPPGQGHTEAFF. DNA of the CDR3: TGTGCCAGCAGTCCACCGGGACAGGGCCACACTGAAGCTTTCTTT.

This clonotype was seen only a few times. The chain couples TRBV29-1 to TRBJ1-4; the D gene is possibly TRBD1 (6 bases). CDR3 size: 13 residues. CDR1 is SQVTM, CDR2 ANQGSEA, per germline. V shed 4 bases and J shed 6 bases, with 12 bases lying between them. The CDR3 protein is CSVGEGHYEKLFF. The CDR3 region has the DNA TGCAGCGTTGGGGAGGGACATTATGAAAAACTGTTTTTT.

At least ten counts were recorded for this clonotype. The V gene is TRBV20-1, the J gene TRBJ1-1; TRBD1 agrees at 10 bases. The V and J ends lost 2 bases and 0 bases, in that order; junction bases with no gene match: 3. CDR3 length: 15 amino acids. Germline V CDR1 and CDR2: DFQATT, SNEGSKA (reference sequence). Here the CDR3 DNA reads TGCAGTGCTAGATCGACAGGGGGCCTGAACACTGAAGCTTTCTTT. This translates into CSARSTGGLNTEAFF.

This clonotype has at least ten counts. This rearrangement joins TRBV7-9 to TRBJ2-6, with D perhaps matching TRBD1 (6 bases). Germline V gene sequence: CDR1 SEHNR, CDR2 FQNEAQ (reference sequence). The CDR3 consists of 16 residues. Trimming pared 5 bases from V and 0 bases from J, leaving 11 bases between. The CDR3 coding sequence is TGTGCCAGCAGCCAAGACAGGAGCTCTGGGGCCAACGTCCTGACTTTC. Translation gives CASSQDRSSGANVLTF.

In nucleotides, the CDR3 is TGTGCCAGCAGCCAAGGGACGTCTGGCACTGAAGCTTTCTTT. It yields the protein CASSQGTSGTEAFF. The chain carries TRBV9 and TRBJ1-1; TRBD1 might be the D (5 bases). V lost 4 bases to trimming and J lost 4 bases, with 14 bases between them. There are 14 residues in the CDR3. The germline gives CDR1 SGDLS, CDR2 YYNGEE.

The V and J genes are TRBV5-1 and TRBJ1-1; a weak D match, TRBD1 (5 bases). Germline-derived CDR1 and CDR2 are SGHRS and YFSETQ. The CDR3 sequence is 14 residues long. V was clipped by 4 bases and J by 5 bases, with 15 bases between them. The CDR3, as DNA: TGCGCCAGCAGCCCTACGGTCGGGGGAACTGAAGCTTTCTTT. It codes for CASSPTVGGTEAFF.

This clonotype was detected ten times or more. V is TRBV3-1 and J is TRBJ1-2; D unclear. Germline-derived CDR1 and CDR2 are LGHDT and YNNKEL (reference sequence). The CDR3 extends over 14 amino acids. V was pared by 4 bases and J by 4 bases, with 13 bases between. CDR3 in amino acids: CASSPQGGIYGYTF. Written as DNA, the CDR3 is TGTGCCAGCAGCCCTCAAGGAGGGATCTATGGCTACACCTTC.

The chain carries TRBV11-2 and TRBJ1-6, with D hard to call. CDR1 and CDR2 from the germline V gene are SGHAT and FQNNGV. The CDR3 totals 12 residues. The germline V and J ends were trimmed by 7 bases and 11 bases, with 12 bases remaining between them. CDR3 residues: CASTSVNAPLHF. CDR3 DNA sequence: TGTGCCAGCACCTCAGTAAATGCACCCCTCCACTTT. Filled out from reference TRBV11-2 and TRBJ1-6, the complete variable domain reads EAGVAQSPRYKIIEKRQSVAFWCNPISGHATLYWYQQILGQGPKLLIQFQNNGVVDDSQLPKDRFSAERLKGVDSTLKIQPAKLEDSAVYLCASTSVNAPLHFGNGTRLTVT.

The chain is built from TRBV27 and TRBJ2-1; the D gene could be TRBD1 or TRBD2 (5 bases each). The length of the CDR3 is 15 residues. The germline gives CDR1 MNHEY, CDR2 SMNVEV (reference sequence). Trimming cost V 7 bases and J 2 bases, with 15 bases left between them. CDR3 protein: CASTRASPPYNEQFF. DNA for the CDR3: TGTGCCAGCACCAGGGCTAGCCCCCCCTACAATGAGCAGTTCTTC.

This sequence joins TRBV20-1 and TRBJ1-4; D ambiguous. Germline loops: CDR1 DFQATT, CDR2 SNEGSKA (reference sequence). V was shortened by 6 bases and J by 7 bases, with 18 bases between the two germline ends. This CDR3 contains 14 residues. CDR3 sequence (DNA): TGCAGTGCCCCGCCGGCAGGTGCAGGTGAAAAACTGTTTTTT. This encodes CSAPPAGAGEKLFF.

This clonotype was seen ten or more times. The chain couples TRBV12-3 or TRBV12-4 to TRBJ2-6, with 8 bases matching TRBD1. The V segment lost 6 bases and the J segment 2 bases; nucleotides outside the gene matches: 6. The CDR3 runs 16 residues. The CDR3: CASSPGQGTGANVLTF. Written as DNA, the CDR3 is TGTGCCAGCAGCCCTGGACAGGGAACTGGGGCCAACGTCCTGACTTTC.

The chain links TRBV13 to TRBJ1-5; TRBD1 might be the D (5 bases). CDR1 is PRHDT, CDR2 FYEKMQ, per germline (reference sequence). V was shortened by 0 bases and J by 7 bases, with 19 bases between the two germline ends. The CDR3 is 17 residues long. This CDR3 reads CASSLGLITGEGQPQHF. The DNA for the CDR3 is TGTGCCAGCAGCTTAGGCCTAATCACGGGGGAGGGACAGCCCCAGCATTTT.

This clonotype was seen many times. The chain uses TRBV5-5 and TRBJ2-3; D is uncertain. CDR1 is SGHKS, CDR2 YYEKEE, per germline (reference sequence). CDR3 size: 13 residues. Trimming took 0 bases from V and 2 from J, leaving 4 bases between them. The CDR3 nucleotides read TGTGCCAGCAGCTTGGTCTCCACAGATACGCAGTATTTT. Translation gives CASSLVSTDTQYF.

A few counts support this clonotype. The chain recombines TRBV6-5 with TRBJ1-6, with TRBD1 matching over 8 bases. The J segment lost 7 bases and the V segment lost 7 bases, leaving 3 bases of the junction unmatched. The germline V gene encodes CDR1 MNHEY and CDR2 SVGAGI. This CDR3 contains 13 residues. CDR3 nucleotides: TGTGCCAGCAACAGGGACAGGAATTCACCCCTCCACTTT. It encodes CASNRDRNSPLHF.

Concerning this clonotype: A much larger clone differs from this one at a single base, so this may be a read error. This rearrangement joins TRBV29-1 to TRBJ2-7; D is perhaps TRBD1 (5 bases). V was trimmed by 8 bases and J by 6 bases, leaving 20 bases between them. Germline CDR1 is SQVTM and CDR2 is ANQGSEA. The CDR3 totals 13 residues. Here the CDR3 reads CSSPCKVGREQYF. Here the CDR3 DNA reads TGCAGCTCACCCTGTAAGGTGGGGCGCGAGCAGTACTTC.

This chain connects TRBV29-1 to TRBJ2-6; the match to TRBD1 covers 7 bases. Germline trimming cut 6 bases from V and 7 bases from J; bases unmatched to any gene: 6. The germline V gene has CDR1 SQVTM and CDR2 ANQGSEA. The CDR3 has 13 residues. DNA for the CDR3: TGCAGCGTCGACAGGGATGGAGCCAACGTCCTGACTTTC. It yields the protein CSVDRDGANVLTF.

The chain combines TRBV12-3 or TRBV12-4 with TRBJ2-1, with D perhaps TRBD2 (5 bases). V lost 8 bases to trimming and J lost 9 bases, with 17 bases between them. The CDR3 has 13 amino acids. The CDR3, as DNA: TGTGCCAGCGGGGAGACGGGTAGAGGTGAGCAGTTCTTC. Protein: CASGETGRGEQFF.

This clonotype was detected many times. The V and J genes are TRBV4-3 and TRBJ2-4; possibly TRBD2 for D (5 bases). V dropped 0 bases and J dropped 3 bases, with 12 bases sitting between them. This CDR3 has 16 residues. From germline, CDR1 is LGHNA and CDR2 YSLEER. DNA of the CDR3: TGCGCCAGCAGCCAAGAAGGAGGAAGAGGCAAAAACATTCAGTACTTC. Protein: CASSQEGGRGKNIQYF.

The chain combines TRBV11-3 with TRBJ1-1, with D perhaps TRBD1 (5 bases). The CDR3 contains 12 residues. Germline CDR1 reads SGHNT; CDR2 reads YENEEA. Trimming removed 6 bases at V and 3 bases at J, with 8 bases between. As DNA, the CDR3 is TGTGCCAGCAGGGGGGGGTACACTGAAGCTTTCTTT. Its translation: CASRGGYTEAFF.

This chain's CDR3 is CASSLTGALRSGANVLTF. CDR3 DNA: TGTGCCAGCAGCCTCACAGGTGCCCTACGCTCTGGGGCCAACGTCCTGACTTTC. The gene calls are TRBV7-2 and TRBJ2-6; the D gene is possibly TRBD1 (5 bases). The V and J ends lost 5 bases and 0 bases respectively, with 17 bases between them. Per germline, CDR1 SGHTA and CDR2 FQGNSA. The CDR3 extends over 18 amino acids.

The rearrangement links TRBV7-2 to TRBJ2-5; weak D call: TRBD2 (6 bases). Germline-derived CDR1 and CDR2 are SGHTA and FQGNSA. V was clipped by 5 bases and J by 0 bases, with 10 bases between them. The CDR3 is made up of 14 amino acids. CDR3 nucleotides: TGTGCCAGCAGCGAGCTAGCGAACCAAGAGACCCAGTACTTC. It codes for CASSELANQETQYF.

V and J are TRBV12-3 or TRBV12-4 and TRBJ2-3; 10 bases map to TRBD2. The CDR3 covers 15 residues. Unmatched junction bases numbered 6, after V lost 5 bases and J lost 4 bases. CDR3 amino acids: CASSNPSGGADTQYF. For the CDR3, the DNA is TGTGCCAGCAGTAACCCCAGCGGGGGGGCAGATACGCAGTATTTT.

The table lists this clonotype with many counts. The final CDR3 position lacks the conserved phenylalanine or tryptophan, pointing to a likely read error. This chain uses TRBV3-1 with TRBJ1-2; no definite D call. The CDR3 is 16 residues long. CDR1 is LGHDT, CDR2 YNNKEL, per germline (reference sequence). Trimming shortened V by 0 bases and J by 5 bases, and 16 bases separated the two germline ends. The CDR3 DNA sequence: TGTGCCAGCAGCCAAGATGAAACGGGGTTGGGTTATGGCTACACCTTA. Translated, it gives CASSQDETGLGYGYTL.

There are many counts of this clonotype. The CDR3 coding sequence is TGCAGTGCTAGAAATCCTAGCGGGGTAGTGTCAGAGACCCAGTACTTC. This sequence encodes CSARNPSGVVSETQYF. V and J are TRBV20-1 and TRBJ2-5; 9 nucleotides agree with TRBD2. CDR3 length equals 16 residues. Germline V gives CDR1 DFQATT, CDR2 SNEGSKA (reference sequence). V shed 2 bases, J shed 4 bases, and the junction held 11 bases outside the gene matches.

This rearrangement joins TRBV29-1 to TRBJ1-5; TRBD1 matches at 9 bases. V was pared by 4 bases and J by 6 bases, with 4 bases of the junction left unmatched. This CDR3 has 13 amino acids. Germline assignment: CDR1 SQVTM and CDR2 ANQGSEA. CDR3 protein: CSVATGGSQPQHF. The CDR3 bases are TGCAGCGTTGCAACAGGGGGCAGTCAGCCCCAGCATTTT.

The V gene is TRBV7-2, the J gene TRBJ1-1; TRBD1 agrees at 7 bases. The CDR3 has 13 residues. Germline trimming cut 7 bases from V and 2 bases from J; bases unmatched to any gene: 4. Germline lookup yields CDR1 SGHTA and CDR2 FQGNSA. The DNA of the CDR3 is TGTGCCAGCACCAGGACAGGAAACACTGAAGCTTTCTTT. Translating it yields CASTRTGNTEAFF.

This clonotype has more than one count but fewer than ten. The chain joins TRBV11-1 to TRBJ2-1; 9 positions match TRBD1. This CDR3 comprises 16 residues. CDR1 SGHAT and CDR2 FQDESV come from the germline V gene (reference sequence). V was clipped by 5 bases and J by 8 bases; unmatched bases: 13. The CDR3 protein is CASSPIPGQGLYEQFF. For the CDR3, the DNA is TGTGCCAGCAGCCCAATCCCAGGACAGGGGCTCTATGAGCAGTTCTTC.

This clonotype occurred many times. The chain recombines TRBV3-1 with TRBJ2-3; D may be TRBD2 (5 bases). This CDR3 comprises 14 residues. Germline CDR1 and CDR2: LGHDT and YNNKEL (reference sequence). The ends were cut back, 1 base at V and 3 bases at J, with 8 bases in the middle. CDR3 sequence (DNA): TGTGCCAGCAGCCAAGGGACTCTTACAGATACGCAGTATTTT. Translating it yields CASSQGTLTDTQYF.

This clonotype occurred many times. The chain is built from TRBV11-2 and TRBJ2-2, with unresolved D. The germline V gene has CDR1 SGHAT and CDR2 FQNNGV. The CDR3 consists of 12 residues. V was cut by 5 bases and J by 2 bases, with 3 bases left in between. This CDR3 reads CASSHNTGELFF. The CDR3 DNA reads TGTGCCAGCAGCCATAACACCGGGGAGCTGTTTTTT.

This clonotype was seen at least ten times. The chain joins TRBV7-2 to TRBJ1-4; perhaps TRBD1 as D (5 bases). This CDR3 contains 14 residues. Trimming left V 1 base short and J 11 bases short, with 14 bases between. Looked up from germline, CDR1 is SGHTA and CDR2 is FQGNSA. CDR3 residues: CASSLGGRVEKLFF. CDR3 bases: TGTGCCAGCAGCTTAGGGGGGAGGGTGGAGAAACTGTTTTTT.

This clonotype came up a few times. This chain links TRBV19 with TRBJ2-7; D is ambiguous. Looked up from germline, CDR1 is LNHDA and CDR2 is SQIVND (reference sequence). V was shortened by 0 bases and J by 1 base, with 13 bases between the two germline ends. CDR3 size: 16 residues. As DNA, the CDR3 is TGTGCCAGTAGTATAGATACAAGACATGATTCCTACGAGCAGTACTTC. It encodes CASSIDTRHDSYEQYF.

This clonotype was seen more than once but under ten times. As DNA, the CDR3 is TGCAGTGCTAGGGGGGATGGGGTCACTGGAAACACCATATATTTT. Its translation: CSARGDGVTGNTIYF. V usage is TRBV20-1 and J usage is TRBJ1-3; possible D gene TRBD1, 5 bases. In germline, CDR1 is DFQATT, CDR2 SNEGSKA (reference sequence). The V end was cut by 3 bases, the J end by 2 bases, with 14 bases between. CDR3 length: 15 residues.